A single sample is the source of the 10 T cell receptor beta chains below, sequenced in a study of shared clonotypes between healthy human individuals. The data were produced by immunoSEQ multiplex PCR, yet TCRdb's version contains in-frame clones alone and is incomplete. The sample has a few hundred thousand clones, over 50% seen once. Material: memory CD4+ T cells sorted from blood. Subset indicated: CD45RA-negative fraction. These receptors were collected from a man aged 30 to 45 in good health.

About this clone itself: This sample also contains other DNA sequences that code for the same CDR3. This rearrangement joins TRBV5-1 to TRBJ2-3, with D possibly being TRBD2 (6 bases). V dropped 8 bases and J dropped 2 bases, with 15 bases sitting between them. The CDR3 extends over 14 amino acids. Germline CDR1 reads SGHRS; CDR2 reads YFSETQ. CDR3 nucleotide sequence: TGCGCCAGTATGGAGGGGCGGGCCACAGATACGCAGTATTTT. The encoded protein is CASMEGRATDTQYF.

A few counts support this clone. The chain couples TRBV6-5 to TRBJ1-3; no firm D call. This CDR3 comprises 13 residues. CDR1 MNHEY and CDR2 SVGAGI come from the germline V gene. V was cut by 5 bases and J by 0 bases, with 5 bases left in between. The DNA of the CDR3 is TGTGCCAGCAGTCACGGCTCTGGAAACACCATATATTTT. It is translated as CASSHGSGNTIYF.

The chain uses TRBV28 and TRBJ1-4, with 9 bases that match TRBD1. The CDR3 runs 14 residues. In germline, CDR1 is MDHEN, CDR2 SYDVKM. The junction had 6 bases not matched to a gene; V was cut back by 6 bases and J by 7 bases. CDR3 sequence: CASSSTGGGEKLFF. CDR3 bases: TGTGCCAGCAGCTCTACAGGGGGCGGTGAAAAACTGTTTTTT.

V gene TRBV11-2 combines with J gene TRBJ2-5, with 10 positions matching TRBD1. The CDR3 is made up of 14 amino acids. Germline V gene sequence: CDR1 SGHAT, CDR2 FQNNGV. V shed 3 bases, J shed 4 bases, and the junction held 2 bases outside the gene matches. The CDR3, as DNA: TGTGCCAGCAGCTTGGACAGGGGGGTAGAGACCCAGTACTTC. This gives the protein CASSLDRGVETQYF.

This chain uses TRBV10-1 with TRBJ1-3; no firm D call. Germline V gives CDR1 WNHNN, CDR2 SYGVQD (reference sequence). The CDR3 has 15 residues. Trimming cost V 3 bases and J 1 base, with 10 bases left between them. CDR3 coding DNA: TGCGCCAGCAGTGACTCGGGGATATCTGGAAACACCATATATTTT. Translating it yields CASSDSGISGNTIYF.

The V and J genes are TRBV5-1 and TRBJ2-6, with D perhaps TRBD2 (5 bases). The CDR3 has 15 residues. Germline-derived CDR1 and CDR2 are SGHRS and YFSETQ. Trimming took 0 bases from V and 2 from J, leaving 6 bases between them. The DNA for the CDR3 is TGCGCCAGCAGCTTGGACGGGGCTGGGGCCAACGTCCTGACTTTC. This codes for CASSLDGAGANVLTF.

V usage is TRBV19 and J usage is TRBJ2-1, with D possibly TRBD2 on 6 matching bases. Germline assignment: CDR1 LNHDA and CDR2 SQIVND (reference sequence). There are 14 residues in the CDR3. Trimming stripped 10 bases from V and 5 bases from J, with 18 bases between. CDR3 sequence: CATSDGSVHNEQFF. CDR3 nucleotide sequence: TGTGCCACTAGCGACGGGAGTGTCCACAATGAGCAGTTCTTC.

This rearrangement joins TRBV30 to TRBJ2-6, with D maybe TRBD2 (6 bases). Germline V gene sequence: CDR1 GTSNPN, CDR2 SVGIG (reference sequence). CDR3 length equals 15 residues. V was clipped by 2 bases and J by 2 bases, with 10 bases between them. The CDR3 is CAWSWGGTGANVLTF. The CDR3 DNA is TGTGCCTGGAGTTGGGGAGGAACTGGGGCCAACGTCCTGACTTTC.

This clone showed up many times. This sequence joins TRBV29-1 and TRBJ2-5; the match to TRBD2 covers 10 bases. The CDR3 consists of 16 residues. The germline gives CDR1 SQVTM, CDR2 ANQGSEA. Trimming took 4 bases from V and 0 from J; bases not matched to a gene: 8. The CDR3 coding sequence is TGCAGCGTTGTCGGGCTAGCGGGAGTAAACCAAGAGACCCAGTACTTC. This codes for CSVVGLAGVNQETQYF.

The J gene is TRBJ1-5, the V gene TRBV27, with D possibly being TRBD1 (5 bases). V dropped 1 base and J dropped 6 bases, with 16 bases sitting between them. The germline V gene encodes CDR1 MNHEY and CDR2 SMNVEV (reference sequence). This CDR3 comprises 16 residues. The CDR3 reads CASSLFAGGSVQPQHF. The DNA of the CDR3 is TGTGCCAGCAGTTTATTTGCCGGGGGTAGTGTTCAGCCCCAGCATTTT.